This is a list of T cell receptor beta chains from one sample in a study of T cell repertoires in cytomegalovirus infection. TCRdb itself ran the reads through MiXCR, one entry per CDR3 protein. The sample holds 250,000 or so distinct CDR3 sequences, approximately 9.2% seen once. The sequenced sample was PBMCs. The receptor set was obtained from a human donor in good health (CMV status not recorded). Some clones in this sample may be carry-over from other donors' samples. CDR3s include the opening cysteine and the closing phenylalanine or tryptophan. The order of the fields is CDR3 DNA, CDR3 protein, V gene, D gene, J gene, clone size, CDR3 length. D genes are given only for firm matches. Clone size is shown for a subset of rows, as once, few, many or a class of expanded clone.

TGTGCCAGCAGCCCTCGATCCCGGGTCGGCGTCTACGAGCAGTACTTC,CASSPRSRVGVYEQYF,TRBV28,NA,TRBJ2-7,NA,16
TGTGCCACCAGTGATTCCCGGACAGTATCCTACGAGCAGTACTTC,CATSDSRTVSYEQYF,TRBV24-1,NA,TRBJ2-7,once,15
TGTGCCAGCAGCTTGAGCGGGGGGGCCTGGGATGAGCAGTTCTTC,CASSLSGGAWDEQFF,TRBV7-3,TRBD2,TRBJ2-1,few,15
TGTGCCAGCAGTTTAGGGGGCCACTATGGCTACACCTTC,CASSLGGHYGYTF,TRBV27,NA,TRBJ1-2,many,13
TGTGCCAGCACAGAAGGACTAGTCCGCACAGATACGCAGTATTTT,CASTEGLVRTDTQYF,TRBV5-8,TRBD2,TRBJ2-3,NA,15
TGCAGCGTCGGGAGCGGGACAGTAGGAAACACCATATATTTT,CSVGSGTVGNTIYF,TRBV29-1,TRBD1,TRBJ1-3,many,14
TGTGCCAGCAGCCGGGGACAGGGTTCCAGAGGCTACACCTTC,CASSRGQGSRGYTF,TRBV7-2,TRBD1,TRBJ1-2,many,14
TGTGCCAGCAGTTACGACCCGGGTTCACCCCTCCACTTT,CASSYDPGSPLHF,TRBV7-2,NA,TRBJ1-6,many,13
TGTGCCAGCAGCTCCCCACAGGGGGTTGTTGAAGCTTTCTTT,CASSSPQGVVEAFF,TRBV7-8,TRBD1,TRBJ1-1,many,14
TGTGCCAGTACCCGTAGGGACACTGAAGCTTTCTTT,CASTRRDTEAFF,TRBV19,NA,TRBJ1-1,many,12
TGTGCCAGCAGCTTAAGCCGGACCGGGCGGTGGGGTGAGCAGTTCTTC,CASSLSRTGRWGEQFF,TRBV7-2,NA,TRBJ2-1,many,16
TGTGCCAGCATCATCTTGGCGGGCGGCTCTGGGGCCAACGTCCTGACTTTC,CASIILAGGSGANVLTF,TRBV7-8,NA,TRBJ2-6,many,17
TGTGCCAGCAGCCCGGTAGGGGGCCGTGAAGCTTTCTTT,CASSPVGGREAFF,TRBV7-2,TRBD1,TRBJ1-1,many,13
TGTGCCAGCAGCACCTATTTAGGCACTGAAGCTTTCTTT,CASSTYLGTEAFF,TRBV5-6,NA,TRBJ1-1,many,13
TGTGCCAGCAGCAGGGGGGACAATCAGCCCCAGCATTTT,CASSRGDNQPQHF,TRBV28,TRBD1,TRBJ1-5,many,13
TGTGCCAGCAGTTACGGACGGGGGAATCAGCCCCAGCATTTT,CASSYGRGNQPQHF,TRBV6-6,NA,TRBJ1-5,many,14
TGTGCCAGCAGCTTAGCACCACAGGGGGTGGGAGTCATTGGCTACACCTTC,CASSLAPQGVGVIGYTF,TRBV7-8,TRBD1,TRBJ1-2,few,17
TGTGCCAGCAGCCTACAGGGGCATAGCTCCTACGAGCAGTACTTC,CASSLQGHSSYEQYF,TRBV12-3/TRBV12-4,TRBD1,TRBJ2-7,many,15
TGTGCCAGCAGCCTAACGGGATCGGAAGGCTACACCTTC,CASSLTGSEGYTF,TRBV2,NA,TRBJ1-2,many,13
TGTGCCAGCTCACCGGGCTTAGCCAAAAACATTCAGTACTTC,CASSPGLAKNIQYF,TRBV18,NA,TRBJ2-4,many,14
TGTGCCAGCAGCTTAGTAAAAAGGGTAGGAGAGACCCAGTACTTC,CASSLVKRVGETQYF,TRBV7-2,NA,TRBJ2-5,many,15
TGCAGTGCTAGTGCTAGCGGGCCTTCTGGTCGGTTCTTC,CSASASGPSGRFF,TRBV20-1,TRBD2,TRBJ2-1,many,13
TGTGCCACCAGTAAGATGAATATGGAAGAGGGGCGAACCTACGAGCAGTACTTC,CATSKMNMEEGRTYEQYF,TRBV24-1,NA,TRBJ2-7,NA,18
TGTGCCAGTAGTATTGGCGCAGGGGGTTCTGAAGCTTTCTTT,CASSIGAGGSEAFF,TRBV19,TRBD1,TRBJ1-1,NA,14
TGTGCCAGCAGGGACTCGTCGGATACGCAGTATTTT,CASRDSSDTQYF,TRBV6-2/TRBV6-3,NA,TRBJ2-3,NA,12
TGCGTTATAAGGGCGACCGGGGCCAACGTCCTGACTTTC,CVIRATGANVLTF,TRBV29-1,NA,TRBJ2-6,many,13
TGCGCCAGCAGCTTGGACGGGAGGGCCGTGGGTGAGCAGTTCTTC,CASSLDGRAVGEQFF,TRBV5-1,TRBD2,TRBJ2-1,few,15
TGCAGCGTTTTTAGGGGGGCGTCCACTGAAGCTTTCTTT,CSVFRGASTEAFF,TRBV29-1,NA,TRBJ1-1,few,13
TGTGCCATCAGTGACGGGCTTGAAGCTTTCTTT,CAISDGLEAFF,TRBV10-3,NA,TRBJ1-1,many,11
TGTGCCAGTAGTGACAGAGGGTTTGAAGCTTTCTTT,CASSDRGFEAFF,TRBV19,NA,TRBJ1-1,few,12
TGTGCCAGCAGCTTAAACCCAGGGGGCCGTACCTATGGCTACACCTTC,CASSLNPGGRTYGYTF,TRBV7-2,TRBD1,TRBJ1-2,NA,16
TGTGCCAGCAGTTTATGGGTGGACCCGGACAGGGGAAATTCACCCCTCCACTTT,CASSLWVDPDRGNSPLHF,TRBV28,TRBD1,TRBJ1-6,few,18
TGTGCCAGCAGCTTGGGCAGCTGGGACACCATATATTTT,CASSLGSWDTIYF,TRBV7-2,NA,TRBJ1-3,NA,13
TGTGCCAGCAGTTGGGACAGTGTTGGCTACACCTTC,CASSWDSVGYTF,TRBV11-2,TRBD1,TRBJ1-2,many,12
TGTGCCAGCAGCCTGACGGGAGTGTATGAGCAGTTCTTC,CASSLTGVYEQFF,TRBV7-2,NA,TRBJ2-1,many,13
TGTGCCAGCAGCCGTTCACAGTGGCAGGGGGCCTACGAGCAGTACTTC,CASSRSQWQGAYEQYF,TRBV7-2,TRBD1,TRBJ2-7,many,16
TGTGCCAGCAGCTTAATCGTATCGGGTACTGGAAACACCATATATTTT,CASSLIVSGTGNTIYF,TRBV7-2,NA,TRBJ1-3,few,16
TGTGCCACCGAAGGCGGATGGACCTACGAGCAGTACTTC,CATEGGWTYEQYF,TRBV7-9,NA,TRBJ2-7,NA,13
TGTGCCAGCAGCAATCCCAGGACAGAGGGGAGAGGAGAGACCCAGTACTTC,CASSNPRTEGRGETQYF,TRBV9,NA,TRBJ2-5,few,17
TGTGCCAGCAGCTCGCGGGGGAGCGACACAGATACGCAGTATTTT,CASSSRGSDTDTQYF,TRBV7-8,TRBD2,TRBJ2-3,many,15
TGTGCCAGTAGTCGGGACAGGCGACAGGATACGCAGTATTTT,CASSRDRRQDTQYF,TRBV19,TRBD1,TRBJ2-3,few,14
TGTGCCAGCAGCTTAGAAGGCGGGGGGATTTACGAGCAGTACTTC,CASSLEGGGIYEQYF,TRBV7-2,TRBD2,TRBJ2-7,few,15
TGTGCCAGCAGCTTAGGATACAGGGGAAACCAAGAGACCCAGTACTTC,CASSLGYRGNQETQYF,TRBV7-2,TRBD1,TRBJ2-5,many,16
TGTGCCAGCAGCTTATGGCAGGGTGGTTACGAGCAGTACTTC,CASSLWQGGYEQYF,TRBV7-2,NA,TRBJ2-7,many,14
TGCGCCAGCACCGACGAAGTGGGCACTGAAGCTTTCTTT,CASTDEVGTEAFF,TRBV5-1,NA,TRBJ1-1,many,13
TGTGCCAGCCATTCGTTGGGCGGGGTTGGCTCCTACGAGCAGTACTTC,CASHSLGGVGSYEQYF,TRBV7-9,NA,TRBJ2-7,NA,16
TGTGCCAGCAGCGCCCGCCCCGGGGGATACAATGAGCAGTTCTTC,CASSARPGGYNEQFF,TRBV7-2,NA,TRBJ2-1,many,15
TGTGCCAGCAGCTCGCCTATTCCCGGGGCCCCAGACATTCAGTACTTC,CASSSPIPGAPDIQYF,TRBV7-2,NA,TRBJ2-4,many,16
TGTGCCAGCAGCCCGAGGAGGGAGGCTGGCTACACCTTC,CASSPRREAGYTF,TRBV6-2/TRBV6-3,NA,TRBJ1-2,many,13
TGCAGCGTTGAGCTGGGAATCCTGAACACCGGGGAGCTGTTTTTT,CSVELGILNTGELFF,TRBV29-1,NA,TRBJ2-2,once,15
TGCGCCAGCAGCTTGGAACTAGCGGGAGGATTCAATGAGCAGTTCTTC,CASSLELAGGFNEQFF,TRBV5-1,TRBD2,TRBJ2-1,NA,16
TGTGCCAGCAGCCCCAAGGGTTATAATTCACCCCTCCACTTT,CASSPKGYNSPLHF,TRBV7-8,NA,TRBJ1-6,many,14
TGTGCCAGCAGCACAGGAAGCTCTGGGGCCAACGTCCTGACTTTC,CASSTGSSGANVLTF,TRBV7-2,NA,TRBJ2-6,many,15
TGTGCCAGCAGCTTAAACGGGAAAAGGTTCGAGCAGTACTTC,CASSLNGKRFEQYF,TRBV7-2,NA,TRBJ2-7,many,14
TGCAGTGCCCAAGCGGGGTTCAACGAGCAGTACTTC,CSAQAGFNEQYF,TRBV20-1,TRBD2,TRBJ2-7,few,12
TGTGCCACCAGCAGGGCCTCTCTCAGCCAGTACTTC,CATSRASLSQYF,TRBV15,NA,TRBJ2-5,few,12
TGCGCCAGCAGCCTGGAGGGCCGCAATCAGCCCCAGCATTTT,CASSLEGRNQPQHF,TRBV5-1,NA,TRBJ1-5,few,14
TGTGCCAGCACCACGGGACTCCAAGAGACCCAGTACTTC,CASTTGLQETQYF,TRBV7-2,NA,TRBJ2-5,many,13
TGTGCTAGTGGTTTGGTACCCAGCTCTGGAGCTTTCTTT,CASGLVPSSGAFF,TRBV12-5,NA,TRBJ1-1,many,13